Below are 21 T cell receptor beta chains sequenced from a single sample in a study of Ad26.COV2.S vaccination and SARS-CoV-2 variants. The treatment is: some 20 received Ad26.COV2.S at low or high dose, single or two shots; several received placebo; per-sample allocation not given. Sampling was performed 63 days after the first vaccine or placebo injection. The method was immunoSEQ multiplex PCR; TCRdb's version includes in-frame clones alone and lacks a portion of them. The sample has roughly 350,000 clones, about 88% seen once. The material sequenced was peripheral blood, taken in a trial of Ad26.COV2.S vaccine versus placebo. These receptor sequences come from a person between 18 and 65 years old who received the Ad26.COV2.S COVID-19 vaccine or a placebo.

The genes are TRBV5-1 and TRBJ2-5, with 7 bases lining up with TRBD2. Germline V gives CDR1 SGHRS, CDR2 YFSETQ. The V segment lost 4 bases and the J segment 3 bases; nucleotides outside the gene matches: 9. This CDR3 is 15 amino acids long. DNA for the CDR3: TGCGCCAGCAGCCCGGGACTACCCTTGGAAGAGACCCAGTACTTC. Translation: CASSPGLPLEETQYF.

The V and J genes are TRBV3-1 (or the pseudogene TRBV3-2) and TRBJ2-3; 12 bases align to TRBD2. Germline loops: CDR1 LGHDT, CDR2 YNNKEL (reference sequence). This CDR3 comprises 16 residues. Trimming cost V 6 bases and J 0 bases; bases outside gene matches: 4. The CDR3 protein is CASSRTSGGSTDTQYF. The CDR3 nucleotides are TGTGCCAGCAGTCGCACTAGCGGGGGGAGCACAGATACGCAGTATTTT.

The chain couples TRBV7-2 to TRBJ2-7, with D unclear. Germline CDR1 reads SGHTA; CDR2 reads FQGNSA. V gave up 1 base and J gave up 0 bases, with 10 bases separating them. This CDR3 spans 15 amino acids. CDR3: CASSLGQYLSYEQYF. CDR3 DNA: TGTGCCAGCAGCTTAGGACAATATCTCTCCTACGAGCAGTACTTC. The whole variable domain, remainder taken from reference TRBV7-2 and TRBJ2-7, is GAGVSQSPSNKVTEKGKDVELRCDPISGHTALYWYRQSLGQGLEFLIYFQGNSAPDKSGLPSDRFSAERTGGSVSTLTIQRTQQEDSAVYLCASSLGQYLSYEQYFGPGTRLTVT.

This chain uses TRBV29-1 with TRBJ2-5, with 8 bases aligning to TRBD1. CDR3 size: 13 residues. Germline loops: CDR1 SQVTM, CDR2 ANQGSEA. V dropped 5 bases and J dropped 5; count of bases not matched to a gene: 7. The CDR3 loop reads CSVQGQGWETQYF. Here the CDR3 DNA reads TGCAGCGTTCAAGGACAGGGCTGGGAGACCCAGTACTTC.

The chain carries TRBV30 and TRBJ1-2; D not resolved. There are 12 residues in the CDR3. The germline V gene has CDR1 GTSNPN and CDR2 SVGIG (reference sequence). V was cut by 3 bases and J by 3 bases, with 8 bases left in between. CDR3 coding DNA: TGTGCCTGGAGCCCTCTAGACTATGGCTACACCTTC. Protein sequence: CAWSPLDYGYTF.

The V and J genes are TRBV28 and TRBJ1-4; D is undetermined. CDR1 and CDR2 from the germline V gene are MDHEN and SYDVKM. Trimming took 5 bases from V and 3 from J, leaving 10 bases between them. The CDR3 runs 14 residues. CDR3 DNA: TGTGCCAGCAGTGCCGGGGTTTCTAATGAAAAACTGTTTTTT. It is translated as CASSAGVSNEKLFF.

The J gene is TRBJ1-2, the V gene TRBV13, with D perhaps matching TRBD1 (6 bases). Germline assignment: CDR1 PRHDT and CDR2 FYEKMQ (reference sequence). The CDR3 has 15 amino acids. Trimming removed 7 bases from V and 3 bases from J, with 18 bases in between. The CDR3 is CASTWGPGEDYGYTF. CDR3 DNA: TGTGCCAGCACCTGGGGGCCAGGGGAGGACTATGGCTACACCTTC.

J is TRBJ1-6 and V is TRBV2; D may be TRBD1 (6 bases). Trimming cost V 6 bases and J 7 bases, with 13 bases left between them. Germline CDR1 and CDR2: SNHLY and FYNNEI. This CDR3 region has 14 residues. In DNA, the CDR3 is TGTGCCAGCAGGGAGCAAGGGGGAAATTCACCCCTCCACTTT. Translating gives CASREQGGNSPLHF.

The chain is built from TRBV30 and TRBJ2-5; 10 bases are a match to TRBD1. J lost 4 bases, V lost 4 bases, and 3 bases had no gene match. CDR3 size: 13 residues. CDR1 is GTSNPN and CDR2 is SVGIG in the germline V gene (reference sequence). The CDR3 sequence is CAWNRDRGETQYF. The CDR3, as DNA: TGTGCCTGGAACCGGGACAGGGGAGAGACCCAGTACTTC.

The chain's CDR3 is CASSTLDTQYF. The CDR3 DNA sequence: TGTGCCAGTAGTACATTGGATACGCAGTATTTT. This rearrangement joins TRBV19 to TRBJ2-3; D unresolved. Germline CDR1 and CDR2: LNHDA and SQIVND (reference sequence). The CDR3 is 11 amino acids. V lost 4 bases, J lost 6 bases, and 5 bases lay in between.

This chain connects TRBV3-1 (or the pseudogene TRBV3-2) to TRBJ2-6; 9 nucleotides agree with TRBD1. Germline CDR1 and CDR2: LGHDT and YNNKEL (reference sequence). Losses at the gene ends were 7 bases for V and 0 bases for J; bases not matched to a gene: 4. The CDR3 has 16 residues. The DNA for the CDR3 is TGTGCCAGCAATGGACAGGGGCGCTCTGGGGCCAACGTCCTGACTTTC. Translation: CASNGQGRSGANVLTF.

The rearrangement joins TRBV19 to TRBJ2-6; 15 bases match TRBD2. Losses at the gene ends were 5 bases for V and 0 bases for J; bases not matched to a gene: 8. The CDR3 has 20 amino acids. CDR1 and CDR2 (germline): LNHDA, SQIVND (reference sequence). Written as DNA, the CDR3 is TGTGCCAGTAGTCCCCGGACTAGCGGGAGGGCGAGCTCTGGGGCCAACGTCCTGACTTTC. Its protein is CASSPRTSGRASSGANVLTF.

This rearrangement joins TRBV12-3 or TRBV12-4 to TRBJ1-2, with D unresolved. The CDR3 loop spans 13 amino acids. Deletions cut 0 bases from V and 7 bases from J, with 9 bases between. CDR3 DNA: TGTGCCAGCAGTTTAGCAGGGAGCGGTGGCTACACCTTC. As protein: CASSLAGSGGYTF.

The chain links TRBV6-1 to TRBJ1-1; D uncertain. Looked up from germline, CDR1 is MNHNS and CDR2 is SASEGT. The CDR3 loop spans 12 amino acids. V gave up 1 base and J gave up 7 bases, with 7 bases separating them. CDR3: CASSEGTGEAFF. CDR3 bases: TGTGCCAGCAGTGAAGGGACCGGTGAAGCTTTCTTT.

Comments on this clone: This sample includes further DNA sequences coding for the same CDR3. The rearrangement links TRBV18 to TRBJ1-5; 10 bases are a match to TRBD1. The CDR3 totals 15 residues. Looked up from germline, CDR1 is KGHSH and CDR2 is LQKENI. The trim removed 3 bases at V and 3 bases at J, leaving 2 bases unmatched. The CDR3 loop reads CASSPGTGVNQPQHF. As DNA, the CDR3 is TGTGCCAGCTCACCGGGGACAGGGGTCAATCAGCCCCAGCATTTT. Together with reference TRBV18 and TRBJ1-5, the CDR3 gives the full variable domain: NAGVMQNPRHLVRRRGQEARLRCSPMKGHSHVYWYRQLPEEGLKFMVYLQKENIIDESGMPKERFSAEFPKEGPSILRIQQVVRGDSAAYFCASSPGTGVNQPQHFGDGTRLSIL.

The chain uses TRBV27 and TRBJ2-7, with 11 bases lining up with TRBD1. CDR3 length: 14 residues. Per germline, CDR1 MNHEY and CDR2 SMNVEV (reference sequence). J was trimmed by 1 base and V by 8 bases; bases with no gene match: 4. The CDR3 coding sequence is TGTGCCAGCCGAGGACAGGGGGCATCCTACGAGCAGTACTTC. Translating it yields CASRGQGASYEQYF.

V usage is TRBV11-1 and J usage is TRBJ1-1; the D gene is possibly TRBD1 (6 bases). V dropped 5 bases and J dropped 4 bases, with 14 bases sitting between them. The CDR3 consists of 14 residues. Germline lookup yields CDR1 SGHAT and CDR2 FQDESV (reference sequence). The CDR3 region has the DNA TGTGCCAGCAGCCCCCAAACAGGGACCACTGAAGCTTTCTTT. Translated: CASSPQTGTTEAFF.

The V call is TRBV6-5, the J call TRBJ1-6; D is unclear. The length of the CDR3 is 14 residues. With 6 bases removed from V and 6 bases from J, the gap between germline ends came to 12 bases. Germline V CDR1 and CDR2: MNHEY, SVGAGI. The CDR3 reads CASSSGPANSPLHF. CDR3 nucleotides: TGTGCCAGCAGCTCCGGGCCCGCTAATTCACCCCTCCACTTT.

This clone occurred once. The chain links TRBV28 to TRBJ2-2, with 9 positions matching TRBD2. V was clipped by 3 bases and J by 6 bases; unmatched bases: 5. The CDR3 length is 15 residues. Germline lookup yields CDR1 MDHEN and CDR2 SYDVKM. The DNA for the CDR3 is TGTGCCAGCAGTTTTGCTAGCGGGAAGGCCGGGGAGCTGTTTTTT. The encoded protein is CASSFASGKAGELFF.

The chain recombines TRBV5-6 with TRBJ1-1, with 9 bases that match TRBD1. From germline, CDR1 is SGHDT and CDR2 YYEEEE. The V segment lost 1 base and the J segment 8 bases; nucleotides outside the gene matches: 9. The CDR3 is 15 residues long. The CDR3 DNA is TGTGCCAGCAGCTTGTTCCGGGACAGGGAACCCGAAGCTTTCTTT. It encodes CASSLFRDREPEAFF.

This chain links TRBV5-8 with TRBJ2-1; 7 bases fit TRBD1. The CDR3 is made up of 16 amino acids. V gave up 4 bases and J gave up 0 bases; unmatched junction bases: 7. Germline-derived CDR1 and CDR2 are SGHTS and YDEGEE. For the CDR3, the DNA is TGTGCCAGCAGCAAAGGGGGCAGAAGCTCCTACAATGAGCAGTTCTTC. It encodes CASSKGGRSSYNEQFF.